This TCR beta chain derives from a study of cytomegalovirus exposure and HLA in healthy donors. Study conclusions and caveats: Cytomegalovirus association was assigned to more than 150 TCR beta chains.

The germline V gene has CDR1 ENHRY and CDR2 SYGVKD. Unmatched junction bases numbered 14, after V lost 3 bases and J lost 4 bases. This CDR3 has 18 amino acids. Clones were sequenced by immunoSEQ multiplex PCR, and TCRdb holds only the in-frame ones, with some missing. The sample carries some 200,000 clones, roughly nine tenths recorded once. With respect to this clone: Its antigen is unknown.

The chain couples TRBV10-3 to TRBJ2-3, with 9 bases that match TRBD2. The sample comprised PBMCs. This receptor was identified in a man under 40 in good health and CMV-seropositive. The CDR3 DNA follows: TGTGCCATCAGTGAAGGGGCGACGGGCGGGAGGGGAGCAGATACGCAGTATTTT. This gives the protein CAISEGATGGRGADTQYF.